These 26 T cell receptor beta chains came from one sample sequenced in a study of blood T cell repertoires in COVID-19. The table came from immunoSEQ multiplex PCR; TCRdb's copy has only in-frame clones and leaves some out. The profile shows about 220,000 clones, about four fifths of them singletons. The sample comprised PBMCs or T cells enriched from blood (not recorded which). Receptor source: a middle-aged woman who had recovered from COVID-19.

This clone was observed once. V and J are TRBV5-1 and TRBJ1-5; 7 nucleotides match TRBD1. Losses at the gene ends were 4 bases for V and 7 bases for J; bases not matched to a gene: 14. Germline V gives CDR1 SGHRS, CDR2 YFSETQ. There are 16 residues in the CDR3. The CDR3, as DNA: TGCGCCAGCAGCCTAGACAGGGCTTCGGCAGGCCAGCCCCAGCATTTT. Amino acid sequence: CASSLDRASAGQPQHF.

V is TRBV4-1 and J is TRBJ1-1; D remains ambiguous. Germline V CDR1 and CDR2: MGHRA, YSYEKL. The germline V and J ends were trimmed by 3 bases and 0 bases, with 11 bases remaining between them. CDR3 size: 15 residues. The CDR3, as DNA: TGCGCCAGCAGCCATCATGGAGCGGTGAACACTGAAGCTTTCTTT. Protein sequence: CASSHHGAVNTEAFF.

The V gene is TRBV19, the J gene TRBJ1-5; 9 nucleotides align to TRBD1. The V gene end was trimmed by 4 bases and the J gene end by 2 bases; junction bases not matched to a gene: 3. CDR1 is LNHDA, CDR2 SQIVND, per germline (reference sequence). CDR3 length: 15 amino acids. This CDR3 is CASSTRDRGNQPQHF. The CDR3 DNA sequence: TGTGCCAGTAGTACCCGGGACAGGGGCAATCAGCCCCAGCATTTT.

In this sample, this clone turned up a few times. This chain uses TRBV18 with TRBJ1-4; the D gene is possibly TRBD1 (5 bases). There are 14 residues in the CDR3. CDR1 is KGHSH and CDR2 is LQKENI in the germline V gene. With 5 bases removed from V and 0 bases from J, the gap between germline ends came to 7 bases. CDR3 nucleotide sequence: TGTGCCAGCTCAGACAGCGCAACTAATGAAAAACTGTTTTTT. Translated, it gives CASSDSATNEKLFF.

The chain joins TRBV27 to TRBJ2-7; TRBD1 matches 9 bases. Germline values: CDR1 MNHEY, CDR2 SMNVEV (reference sequence). This CDR3 has 15 residues. Trimming removed 6 bases from V and 2 bases from J; junction bases left unmatched: 8. The CDR3 reads CASSLADRGPYEQYF. The DNA of the CDR3 is TGTGCCAGCAGCCTAGCGGACAGGGGTCCCTACGAGCAGTACTTC.

The rearrangement uses TRBV5-5 and TRBJ1-5, with 8 bases matching TRBD1. V trimming: 1 base; J trimming: 6 bases; junction bases outside the gene matches: 6. The CDR3 has 15 amino acids. The germline V gene encodes CDR1 SGHKS and CDR2 YYEKEE (reference sequence). In nucleotides, the CDR3 is TGTGCCAGCAGCTTGACTTCAGGGGGCGGTCAGCCCCAGCATTTT. Protein: CASSLTSGGGQPQHF.

The chain recombines TRBV9 with TRBJ2-2, with 14 nucleotides matching TRBD2. Germline CDR1 reads SGDLS; CDR2 reads YYNGEE. The CDR3 covers 19 residues. V lost 4 bases, J lost 0 bases, and 8 bases stayed unmatched. The CDR3 is CASSKGGLAGAPNTGELFF. The CDR3 DNA is TGTGCCAGCAGCAAAGGGGGACTAGCGGGAGCCCCGAACACCGGGGAGCTGTTTTTT. Based on the CDR3 plus reference TRBV9 and TRBJ2-2, the full variable domain is DSGVTQTPKHLITATGQRVTLRCSPRSGDLSVYWYQQSLDQGLQFLIQYYNGEERAKGNILERFSAQQFPDLHSELNLSSLELGDSALYFCASSKGGLAGAPNTGELFFGEGSRLTVL.

On this clone: Other DNA sequences in this specimen translate into the identical CDR3. V usage is TRBV27 and J usage is TRBJ2-1; D gene unclear. Trimming removed 2 bases from V and 5 bases from J, with 7 bases in between. Germline CDR1 is MNHEY and CDR2 is SMNVEV (reference sequence). This CDR3 has 13 amino acids. The CDR3 protein is CASSLGTHNEQFF. In DNA form, the CDR3 reads TGTGCCAGCAGTTTAGGTACTCACAATGAGCAGTTCTTC.

V and J are TRBV13 and TRBJ1-6; the D is unclear. The CDR3 loop spans 14 amino acids. Germline assignment: CDR1 PRHDT and CDR2 FYEKMQ (reference sequence). V lost 5 bases to trimming and J lost 5 bases, with 10 bases between them. As DNA, the CDR3 is TGTGCCAGCAGCGCCGGGGAGGATAATTCACCCCTCCACTTT. It codes for CASSAGEDNSPLHF.

CDR3 in amino acids: CASGIAGPPYEQYF. CDR3 coding DNA: TGTGCCAGCGGAATAGCGGGGCCCCCCTACGAGCAGTACTTC. This chain uses TRBV27 with TRBJ2-7; 8 bases fit TRBD2. The CDR3 runs to 14 residues. V lost 8 bases, J lost 2 bases, and 8 bases stayed unmatched. Germline CDR1 and CDR2: MNHEY and SMNVEV (reference sequence).

The genes are TRBV2 and TRBJ1-2; D unclear. Trimming took off 7 bases at V and 3 bases at J, with 9 bases between the two ends. This CDR3 contains 12 residues. The germline gives CDR1 SNHLY, CDR2 FYNNEI. This CDR3 is CASTQPDYGYTF. The CDR3 nucleotides are TGTGCCAGCACACAGCCCGACTATGGCTACACCTTC.

The chain is built from TRBV9 and TRBJ2-3; D might be TRBD1 (6 bases). The CDR3 runs 12 residues. Germline V gene sequence: CDR1 SGDLS, CDR2 YYNGEE. V was shortened by 4 bases and J by 6 bases, with 9 bases between the two germline ends. Written as DNA, the CDR3 is TGTGCCAGCAGCTCAGGGGAGGATACGCAGTATTTT. Residues: CASSSGEDTQYF. The full variable domain, its missing parts supplied by reference TRBV9 and TRBJ2-3, is DSGVTQTPKHLITATGQRVTLRCSPRSGDLSVYWYQQSLDQGLQFLIQYYNGEERAKGNILERFSAQQFPDLHSELNLSSLELGDSALYFCASSSGEDTQYFGPGTRLTVL.

This clone has only one observation. This sequence joins TRBV5-1 and TRBJ2-7; perhaps TRBD2 as D (6 bases). CDR3 length equals 15 residues. V lost 0 bases to trimming and J lost 7 bases, with 17 bases between them. Germline V gene data show CDR1 as SGHRS and CDR2 as YFSETQ. CDR3 coding DNA: TGCGCCAGCAGCTTGGTCCCGGGAGAGGTTGGTGAGCAGTACTTC. Amino acids: CASSLVPGEVGEQYF.

V gene TRBV10-3 combines with J gene TRBJ2-2, with 11 bases lining up with TRBD1. The CDR3 is 14 amino acids. Per germline, CDR1 ENHRY and CDR2 SYGVKD. V shed 6 bases and J 5 bases; nucleotides not matched to a gene: 2. The CDR3 loop is CAIRGTGGTGELFF. The CDR3 DNA reads TGTGCCATCAGGGGGACAGGGGGGACCGGGGAGCTGTTTTTT.

This clone was seen only once. This chain uses TRBV7-2 with TRBJ2-3; D is undetermined. This CDR3 comprises 12 residues. Germline values: CDR1 SGHTA, CDR2 FQGNSA. V was trimmed by 5 bases and J by 10 bases, leaving 13 bases between them. The CDR3 DNA reads TGTGCCAGCAGCGGTCTAGTAGCTGCGCAGTATTTT. It yields the protein CASSGLVAAQYF.

The chain couples TRBV11-2 to TRBJ2-5; D might be TRBD1 (6 bases). The CDR3 length is 16 residues. Germline-derived CDR1 and CDR2 are SGHAT and FQNNGV. The ends were cut back, 4 bases at V and 1 base at J, with 16 bases in the middle. In DNA, the CDR3 is TGTGCCAGCAGCTACGGACAGAGTAATATCCAAGAGACCCAGTACTTC. Amino acids: CASSYGQSNIQETQYF. Variable domain in full (rest from reference TRBV11-2 and TRBJ2-5): EAGVAQSPRYKIIEKRQSVAFWCNPISGHATLYWYQQILGQGPKLLIQFQNNGVVDDSQLPKDRFSAERLKGVDSTLKIQPAKLEDSAVYLCASSYGQSNIQETQYFGPGTRLLVL.

In nucleotides, the CDR3 is TGTGCCAGCTCACCACGGCAGGGGGATGAAAAACTGTTTTTT. Encoded protein: CASSPRQGDEKLFF. The genes are TRBV18 and TRBJ1-4; 7 bases fit TRBD1. Germline lookup yields CDR1 KGHSH and CDR2 LQKENI. The trim removed 1 base at V and 6 bases at J, leaving 2 bases unmatched. The CDR3 contains 14 residues.

The rearrangement joins TRBV28 to TRBJ1-2; 7 bases are shared with TRBD1. V trimming: 3 bases; J trimming: 5 bases; junction bases outside the gene matches: 9. Germline CDR1 MDHEN, CDR2 SYDVKM. The CDR3 is 15 residues long. CDR3 amino acids: CASSFGGATGYGYTF. In DNA form, the CDR3 reads TGTGCCAGCAGTTTCGGGGGTGCGACAGGGTATGGCTACACCTTC.

The chain carries TRBV10-3 and TRBJ1-5; TRBD1 matches at 8 bases. Germline trimming cut 2 bases from V and 3 bases from J; bases unmatched to any gene: 6. Germline V gene data show CDR1 as ENHRY and CDR2 as SYGVKD. This CDR3 is 16 amino acids long. DNA of the CDR3: TGTGCCATCAGTGAGGCATGGACAGGGACCAATCAGCCCCAGCATTTT. This gives the protein CAISEAWTGTNQPQHF.

This CDR3 reads CASSEFPTGRTYGYTF. CDR3 in DNA: TGTGCCAGCAGTGAATTTCCGACAGGGAGAACCTATGGCTACACCTTC. The rearrangement links TRBV6-1 to TRBJ1-2, with TRBD1 matching 7 bases. The CDR3 has 16 residues. V lost 2 bases, J lost 4 bases, and 10 bases stayed unmatched. Looked up from germline, CDR1 is MNHNS and CDR2 is SASEGT.

The chain carries TRBV19 and TRBJ2-7; the D gene is possibly TRBD2 (6 bases). The CDR3 is 14 amino acids. The V gene's germline CDR1 is LNHDA and CDR2 SQIVND (reference sequence). Trimming cost V 5 bases and J 3 bases, with 14 bases left between them. The CDR3 nucleotides are TGTGCCAGTAGTGAAACCGGGGGAAACTACGAGCAGTACTTC. Translation: CASSETGGNYEQYF. Filled out from reference TRBV19 and TRBJ2-7, the complete variable domain reads DGGITQSPKYLFRKEGQNVTLSCEQNLNHDAMYWYRQDPGQGLRLIYYSQIVNDFQKGDIAEGYSVSREKKESFPLTVTSAQKNPTAFYLCASSETGGNYEQYFGPGTRLTVT.

The rearrangement uses TRBV18 and TRBJ2-1; 8 bases map to TRBD1. The CDR3 has 12 residues. Germline V gene lookup returns CDR1 KGHSH and CDR2 LQKENI. V was clipped by 4 bases and J by 7 bases; unmatched bases: 0. The CDR3 nucleotides are TGTGCCAGCTCACGGGACAGGAATGAGCAGTTCTTC. Translated, it gives CASSRDRNEQFF.

The rearrangement links TRBV9 to TRBJ2-3; TRBD2 matches 9 bases. This CDR3 is built from 15 residues. After removal of 4 bases from V and 0 bases from J, the junction contained 3 bases not matched to a gene. The germline gives CDR1 SGDLS, CDR2 YYNGEE. CDR3 bases: TGTGCCAGCAGCCATACTAGCGGGAGCACAGATACGCAGTATTTT. This translates into CASSHTSGSTDTQYF.

This clone showed up just a few times. The chain combines TRBV7-2 with TRBJ2-3; D remains unclear. Trimming removed 5 bases from V and 2 bases from J, with 5 bases in between. This CDR3 contains 12 residues. CDR1 SGHTA and CDR2 FQGNSA come from the germline V gene. The CDR3 here is CASSLYTDTQYF. CDR3 bases: TGTGCCAGCAGCCTCTACACAGATACGCAGTATTTT.

The chain carries TRBV14 and TRBJ1-6; 8 positions match TRBD1. Trimming cost V 1 base and J 7 bases; bases outside gene matches: 9. Germline loops: CDR1 SGHDN, CDR2 FVKESK. The CDR3 spans 17 residues. The chain's CDR3 is CASSQGGLGDRNSPLHF. The CDR3 bases are TGTGCCAGCAGCCAAGGAGGGCTTGGGGACAGGAATTCACCCCTCCACTTT.

This clone has more than one count but fewer than ten. The rearrangement joins TRBV7-2 to TRBJ1-6, with 7 bases fitting TRBD1. This CDR3 spans 13 amino acids. J was trimmed by 7 bases and V by 5 bases; bases with no gene match: 2. Germline V gene sequence: CDR1 SGHTA, CDR2 FQGNSA. The CDR3: CASSGTVNSPLHF. CDR3 in DNA: TGTGCCAGCAGCGGGACAGTAAATTCACCCCTCCACTTT.